Below, one TCR beta chain is given with its context. Participant-given clinical history determined each cohort assignment. Before being deemed recovered, Cohort 3 donors had two negative PCRs, clearance, or symptom resolution. The source of the sample is a study of blood T cell repertoires in COVID-19. Across the whole study: Acute and convalescent COVID-19 samples came from the United States, Italy and Spain.

How the authors handled the data: Nucleated cell number was recorded as an estimate derived from reference gene primer amplification. Produced via immunoSEQ multiplex PCR; TCRdb's table is partial and in-frame only. The V and J calls and clone size were taken over from that table, and D and trimming were inferred from the DNA. The sample shows 110,000 to 150,000 clones, about 89% of them seen only once. Trimming removed 4 bases at V and 7 bases at J, with 14 bases between. Germline loops: CDR1 KGHSH, CDR2 LQKENI. There are 14 residues in the CDR3. This receptor was taken from a man aged 55 to 70 who had recovered from COVID-19. Sequenced: PBMCs or T cells enriched from blood (not recorded which). The chain carries TRBV18 and TRBJ2-1, with D perhaps TRBD2 (5 bases). The CDR3 loop is CASSQRTDVNEQFF. The CDR3 nucleotides read TGTGCCAGCTCACAGCGGACGGATGTGAATGAGCAGTTCTTC.